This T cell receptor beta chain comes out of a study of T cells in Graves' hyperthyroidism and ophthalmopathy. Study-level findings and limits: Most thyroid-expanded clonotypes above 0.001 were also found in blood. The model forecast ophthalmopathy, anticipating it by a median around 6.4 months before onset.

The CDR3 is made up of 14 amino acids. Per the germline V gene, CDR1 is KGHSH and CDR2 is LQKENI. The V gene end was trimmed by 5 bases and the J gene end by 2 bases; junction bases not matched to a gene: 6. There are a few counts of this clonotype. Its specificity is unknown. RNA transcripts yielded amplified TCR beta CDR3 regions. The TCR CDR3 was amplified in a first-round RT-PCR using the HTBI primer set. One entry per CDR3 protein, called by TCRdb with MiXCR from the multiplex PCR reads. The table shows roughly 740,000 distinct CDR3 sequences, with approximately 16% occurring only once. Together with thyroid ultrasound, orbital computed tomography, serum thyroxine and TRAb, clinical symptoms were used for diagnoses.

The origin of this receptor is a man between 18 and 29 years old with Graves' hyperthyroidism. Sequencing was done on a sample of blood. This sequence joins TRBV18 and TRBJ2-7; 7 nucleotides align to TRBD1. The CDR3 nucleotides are TGTGCCAGCTCAATCCAGACAGGGACCTACGAGCAGTACTTC. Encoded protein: CASSIQTGTYEQYF.